This record covers a single T cell receptor (beta chain). At one end, the junction sequence differs from germline, possibly due to a read error. Genomic DNA provided the template from which TCR beta VDJ and CDR3 profiles were obtained. TCRdb reprocessed the reads via MiXCR and lists one record per CDR3 protein. Found here are a few hundred thousand distinct CDR3 sequences, 65% to 80% of them singletons; the top ten hold approximately 3.9%. This specimen belongs to a study of CD8+CD57+ T cells in acquired aplastic anemia. Germline V gene data show CDR1 as SGHVS and CDR2 as FQNEAQ. The CDR3 length is 13 residues.

The V gene is TRBV7-8, the J gene TRBJ1-2; no clear D gene. Material: sorted CD4+, CD8+, or CD8+CD57+ T cells (not recorded which) from PBMCs. This sequence originates from a human donor in good health, serving as a control. The CDR3 region has the DNA TGTGCCAGCAGCGAACTAGCGGGCGCAGGTGAGCAGTTC. Translated, it gives CASSELAGAGEQF.